What follows are 28 T cell receptor beta chains derived from one specimen sequenced in a study of cytomegalovirus exposure and HLA in healthy donors. Amplification used 60 Vbeta primers and 13 Jbeta primers. TCRdb's table, derived via immunoSEQ multiplex PCR, lists solely in-frame clones and lacks some. Its table lists 150,000 or so clones. Source material: PBMCs. The receptors derive from a woman in her forties or fifties in good health and CMV-seronegative.

V gene TRBV7-9 combines with J gene TRBJ2-6; 7 positions agree with TRBD1. The V and J ends lost 5 bases and 4 bases, in that order; junction bases with no gene match: 5. There are 15 residues in the CDR3. CDR1 SEHNR and CDR2 FQNEAQ come from the germline V gene (reference sequence). The CDR3 spells CASSAPTGGANVLTF. The CDR3, as DNA: TGTGCCAGCAGCGCCCCGACAGGGGGGGCCAACGTCCTGACTTTC.

This chain joins TRBV6-1 and TRBJ2-7; the match to TRBD1 covers 7 bases. Trimming removed 7 bases from V and 6 bases from J; junction bases left unmatched: 6. From germline, CDR1 is MNHNS and CDR2 SASEGT. The CDR3 consists of 12 residues. The DNA of the CDR3 is TGTGCCAGCACCAGGGACAGCAGCGAGCAGTACTTC. It encodes CASTRDSSEQYF.

The chain uses TRBV7-2 and TRBJ1-5; no clear D. The CDR3 is 14 residues long. Germline V gives CDR1 SGHTA, CDR2 FQGNSA. V dropped 5 bases and J dropped 0 bases, with 8 bases sitting between them. In nucleotides, the CDR3 is TGTGCCAGCAGCATACAGCTTAGCAATCAGCCCCAGCATTTT. Protein sequence: CASSIQLSNQPQHF.

This chain connects TRBV18 to TRBJ2-4; D gene unclear. V lost 2 bases and J 0 bases, leaving 8 bases between the germline ends. From germline, CDR1 is KGHSH and CDR2 LQKENI. CDR3 length equals 15 residues. CDR3 sequence (DNA): TGTGCCAGCTCACCAAGTAGACTAGCCAAAAACATTCAGTACTTC. This gives the protein CASSPSRLAKNIQYF.

This chain links TRBV28 with TRBJ1-1; TRBD1 agrees at 8 bases. The CDR3 extends over 19 amino acids. Germline-derived CDR1 and CDR2 are MDHEN and SYDVKM. J was trimmed by 1 base and V by 6 bases; bases with no gene match: 19. The CDR3 loop reads CASSGTQGALSGGNTEAFF. CDR3 in DNA: TGTGCCAGCAGCGGAACCCAGGGGGCTCTCTCAGGGGGGAACACTGAAGCTTTCTTT.

V usage is TRBV7-9 and J usage is TRBJ2-3, with TRBD2 matching over 13 bases. V lost 5 bases to trimming and J lost 0 bases; unmatched junction nucleotides: 11. This CDR3 region has 19 residues. CDR1 and CDR2 from the germline V gene are SEHNR and FQNEAQ (reference sequence). CDR3 in DNA: TGTGCCAGCAGCGGATGGAGGACTAGCGGGAGAGAGAGCACAGATACGCAGTATTTT. It is translated as CASSGWRTSGRESTDTQYF.

V is TRBV28 and J is TRBJ1-3; TRBD1 is a possible D gene (6 bases). The V gene lost 6 bases and the J gene lost 2 bases, with 11 bases spanning the gap. The length of the CDR3 is 14 residues. Germline V gene lookup returns CDR1 MDHEN and CDR2 SYDVKM. The CDR3 DNA is TGTGCCAGCAGGCAACAGGGCCCTGGAAACACCATATATTTT. This codes for CASRQQGPGNTIYF.

The CDR3 sequence is CASSYIGRGYEQYF. The CDR3 DNA is TGTGCCAGCAGTTACATAGGCAGGGGTTACGAGCAGTACTTC. The chain employs TRBV6-5 and TRBJ2-7; D possibly corresponds to TRBD1 (6 bases). The V gene's germline CDR1 is MNHEY and CDR2 SVGAGI. CDR3 length: 14 amino acids. Trimming removed 2 bases at V and 4 bases at J, with 12 bases between.

The CDR3 sequence is CAWSVVRGLETQYF. CDR3 bases: TGTGCCTGGAGTGTAGTCAGGGGGCTGGAGACCCAGTACTTC. The rearrangement uses TRBV30 and TRBJ2-5; 8 bases align to TRBD1. The CDR3 length is 14 residues. Germline V CDR1 and CDR2: GTSNPN, SVGIG (reference sequence). The junction had 5 bases not matched to a gene; V was cut back by 0 bases and J by 5 bases.

The chain has TRBV7-2 and TRBJ1-1, with D tentatively TRBD1 (5 bases). The CDR3 runs to 12 residues. Germline lookup yields CDR1 SGHTA and CDR2 FQGNSA. Trimming pared 2 bases from V and 8 bases from J, leaving 9 bases between. The CDR3, as DNA: TGTGCCAGCAGCTTATTCGCAGGGGAAGCTTTCTTT. This codes for CASSLFAGEAFF.

This chain links TRBV30 with TRBJ2-3; tentatively, D is TRBD1 (6 bases). V was shortened by 5 bases and J by 4 bases, with 10 bases between the two germline ends. Looked up from germline, CDR1 is GTSNPN and CDR2 is SVGIG (reference sequence). This CDR3 has 12 residues. CDR3 sequence reads: CAWYQGPDTQYF. DNA of the CDR3: TGTGCCTGGTATCAGGGGCCAGATACGCAGTATTTT.

This chain links TRBV7-3 with TRBJ1-6; weak D call: TRBD1 (5 bases). The CDR3 sequence is 14 residues long. The V gene lost 5 bases and the J gene lost 10 bases, with 15 bases spanning the gap. The germline gives CDR1 SGHTA, CDR2 FQGTGA. The chain's CDR3 is CASSQDPGGSPLHF. CDR3 DNA: TGTGCCAGCAGCCAGGACCCGGGGGGGTCACCCCTCCACTTT. Full variable domain (missing parts from reference TRBV7-3 and TRBJ1-6): GAGVSQTPSNKVTEKGKYVELRCDPISGHTALYWYRQSLGQGPEFLIYFQGTGAADDSGLPNDRFFAVRPEGSVSTLKIQRTERGDSAVYLCASSQDPGGSPLHFGNGTRLTVT.

The chain couples TRBV2 to TRBJ2-7; D might be TRBD1 (6 bases). V lost 3 bases to trimming and J lost 4 bases, with 7 bases between them. Germline V gene lookup returns CDR1 SNHLY and CDR2 FYNNEI. This CDR3 contains 12 residues. Here the CDR3 reads CASSDRGYEQYF. CDR3 bases: TGTGCCAGCAGTGACAGGGGTTACGAGCAGTACTTC.

The chain links TRBV10-3 to TRBJ1-1, with D perhaps matching TRBD1 (5 bases). Trimming cost V 0 bases and J 5 bases, with 10 bases left between them. CDR3 length: 14 residues. Germline CDR1 reads ENHRY; CDR2 reads SYGVKD. The CDR3, as DNA: TGTGCCATCAGTGAGTCTGGGGAGGGGACTGAAGCTTTCTTT. Residues: CAISESGEGTEAFF.

V is TRBV5-1 and J is TRBJ2-2, with TRBD2 identical over 7 bases. V trimming: 1 base; J trimming: 2 bases; junction bases outside the gene matches: 5. Germline CDR1 is SGHRS and CDR2 is YFSETQ. The CDR3 extends over 16 amino acids. The DNA for the CDR3 is TGCGCCAGCAGCTTGAACCCTAGCGGAAACACCGGGGAGCTGTTTTTT. Its protein product is CASSLNPSGNTGELFF.

The J gene is TRBJ2-6, the V gene TRBV7-3, with TRBD2 as a possible D gene (6 bases). Trimming shortened V by 1 base and J by 0 bases, and 16 bases separated the two germline ends. Germline V CDR1 and CDR2: SGHTA, FQGTGA. The CDR3 contains 19 residues. The CDR3 region is CASSLRLEGLSSGANVLTF. In DNA, the CDR3 is TGTGCCAGCAGCTTAAGGCTGGAGGGCCTTAGCTCTGGGGCCAACGTCCTGACTTTC.

The chain has TRBV5-1 and TRBJ1-2; perhaps TRBD1 as D (5 bases). The CDR3 runs to 14 residues. V lost 4 bases to trimming and J lost 5 bases, with 15 bases between them. CDR1 is SGHRS and CDR2 is YFSETQ in the germline V gene. The CDR3 DNA reads TGCGCCAGCAGCCCGGAGGGACCGTTATATGGCTACACCTTC. It translates to CASSPEGPLYGYTF. The full variable domain, rest sourced from reference TRBV5-1 and TRBJ1-2, is KAGVTQTPRYLIKTRGQQVTLSCSPISGHRSVSWYQQTPGQGLQFLFEYFSETQRNKGNFPGRFSGRQFSNSRSEMNVSTLELGDSALYLCASSPEGPLYGYTFGSGTRLTVV.

V usage is TRBV2 and J usage is TRBJ1-2; D call uncertain. The CDR3 loop spans 14 amino acids. Germline V lookup: CDR1 SNHLY, CDR2 FYNNEI. Trimming took off 6 bases at V and 0 bases at J, with 11 bases between the two ends. CDR3 sequence (DNA): TGTGCCAGCAGCAGAAGCAGCGCTAACTATGGCTACACCTTC. It translates to CASSRSSANYGYTF.

As concerns this clone: Other DNA sequences in this sample translate to the same CDR3. The chain couples TRBV7-9 to TRBJ1-2; 9 positions agree with TRBD1. There are 14 residues in the CDR3. From germline, CDR1 is SEHNR and CDR2 FQNEAQ (reference sequence). V lost 5 bases and J lost 2; bases outside the gene matches: 3. CDR3 residues: CASSLGQGNYGYTF. CDR3 DNA sequence: TGTGCCAGCAGCCTGGGACAGGGCAACTATGGCTACACCTTC.

This sequence joins TRBV5-1 and TRBJ1-1; tentative D call: TRBD1 (6 bases). CDR3 size: 17 residues. Deletions cut 0 bases from V and 3 bases from J, with 18 bases between. Germline values: CDR1 SGHRS, CDR2 YFSETQ. CDR3 in amino acids: CASSLVAGATRHTEAFF. In DNA, the CDR3 is TGCGCCAGCAGCTTGGTGGCAGGGGCTACGAGGCACACTGAAGCTTTCTTT. The whole variable domain, remainder taken from reference TRBV5-1 and TRBJ1-1, is KAGVTQTPRYLIKTRGQQVTLSCSPISGHRSVSWYQQTPGQGLQFLFEYFSETQRNKGNFPGRFSGRQFSNSRSEMNVSTLELGDSALYLCASSLVAGATRHTEAFFGQGTRLTVV.

The V gene is TRBV30, the J gene TRBJ2-7; 8 nucleotides match TRBD2. Germline assignment: CDR1 GTSNPN and CDR2 SVGIG (reference sequence). The length of the CDR3 is 13 residues. V shed 0 bases and J 4 bases; nucleotides not matched to a gene: 2. CDR3 region: CAWSVQRGYEQYF. Here the CDR3 DNA reads TGTGCCTGGAGTGTACAGCGGGGGTACGAGCAGTACTTC.

The J gene is TRBJ1-2, the V gene TRBV7-9, with 12 bases matching TRBD1. CDR3 size: 16 residues. Germline V gene sequence: CDR1 SEHNR, CDR2 FQNEAQ (reference sequence). V was pared by 0 bases and J by 6 bases, with 5 bases of the junction left unmatched. The CDR3 DNA sequence: TGTGCCAGCAGCTTAGCCTGGGGGGACAGGGGGCATGGCTACACCTTC. This gives the protein CASSLAWGDRGHGYTF.

The genes are TRBV7-8 and TRBJ1-2; weak D call: TRBD1 (5 bases). The CDR3 is 17 amino acids. Between the trimmed V and J ends, which lost 2 bases and 1 base, there was a span of 17 bases. The germline CDR1 and CDR2 sequences are SGHVS and FQNEAQ. The CDR3 bases are TGTGCCAGCAGCTTAATGCTCCGGGGGGTGGATAACTATGGCTACACCTTC. Encoded protein: CASSLMLRGVDNYGYTF.

J is TRBJ2-3 and V is TRBV5-1, with 8 nucleotides matching TRBD1. The CDR3 totals 15 residues. Germline V gene sequence: CDR1 SGHRS, CDR2 YFSETQ. Unmatched junction bases numbered 2, after V lost 1 base and J lost 1 base. CDR3: CASSLQQGGTDTQYF. CDR3 in DNA: TGCGCCAGCAGCTTGCAACAGGGGGGCACAGATACGCAGTATTTT.

The J gene is TRBJ2-2, the V gene TRBV10-3; 10 nucleotides match TRBD2. Germline CDR1 ENHRY, CDR2 SYGVKD. The J segment lost 1 base and the V segment lost 4 bases, leaving 3 bases of the junction unmatched. This CDR3 spans 16 amino acids. The CDR3 spells CAISVASGRNTGELFF. CDR3 bases: TGTGCCATCAGTGTGGCTAGCGGGAGGAACACCGGGGAGCTGTTTTTT.

The rearrangement uses TRBV5-1 and TRBJ2-5; 8 positions agree with TRBD1. V lost 4 bases to trimming and J lost 7 bases; unmatched junction nucleotides: 9. The germline gives CDR1 SGHRS, CDR2 YFSETQ. The CDR3 covers 14 residues. The CDR3, as DNA: TGCGCCAGCAGCCCCTCAGGGGGCCCAGGGACCCAGTACTTC. Protein product: CASSPSGGPGTQYF.

The gene calls are TRBV9 and TRBJ1-2, with D tentatively TRBD1 (6 bases). V was pared by 3 bases and J by 6 bases, with 12 bases between. Germline assignment: CDR1 SGDLS and CDR2 YYNGEE. The CDR3 contains 13 residues. CDR3: CASSAGVRDGYTF. CDR3 sequence (DNA): TGTGCCAGCAGCGCAGGGGTTCGGGATGGCTACACCTTC.

V usage is TRBV6-1 and J usage is TRBJ2-7; 7 nucleotides match TRBD1. The CDR3 loop spans 16 amino acids. In germline, CDR1 is MNHNS, CDR2 SASEGT. The trim removed 2 bases at V and 2 bases at J, leaving 9 bases unmatched. CDR3 DNA: TGTGCCAGCAGTGAAAGGTGGGACAGTGATACCTACGAGCAGTACTTC. This sequence encodes CASSERWDSDTYEQYF.